This record looks at one TCR beta chain sequence and its context. The CDR3 spans 14 residues. V dropped 0 bases and J dropped 6 bases, with 12 bases sitting between them. Germline V gene sequence: CDR1 SGHTA, CDR2 FQGNSA. Repertoires were generated with immunoSEQ multiplex PCR, while TCRdb's copy carries only in-frame clones and drops some. This sample has 530,000 or so clones; roughly 85% occur once, and the top ten carry under 15%. These data are taken from a study of shared clonotypes between healthy human individuals. This receptor was obtained from a woman aged 40-49 years in good health. Some clones in this sample may be carry-over from other donors' samples. Sample: PBMCs. The V call is TRBV7-2, the J call TRBJ2-7; D perhaps matches TRBD1 (6 bases). The CDR3 spells CASSLAVAGVEQYF. CDR3 nucleotide sequence: TGTGCCAGCAGCTTAGCCGTGGCAGGGGTCGAGCAGTACTTC.